This T cell receptor beta chain was identified during a study of OX40 agonist ivuxolimab in advanced cancers. On the study more broadly: Partial response was recorded in three patients: one hepatocellular carcinoma and two cutaneous melanoma cases.

Patients who had autoimmune disease history or got systemic immunosuppression were left out. The assay was immunoSEQ multiplex PCR, and TCRdb's table has in-frame clones only and misses some. The table records approximately 74,000 clones, about three quarters of them present only once. From germline, CDR1 is MNHNY and CDR2 SVGAGI (reference sequence). The CDR3 has 14 residues. V was trimmed by 7 bases and J by 5 bases, leaving 14 bases between them. The sequences come from CD4+ or CD8+ T cells sorted from blood, collected in a trial of the OX40 agonist ivuxolimab. The chain recombines TRBV6-6 with TRBJ1-4; no definite D call. This receptor was taken from an adult with an advanced solid tumor such as melanoma, head and neck, liver or kidney cancer. The DNA for the CDR3 is TGTGCCAGCACCGACCCTCGGCGAAATGAAAAACTGTTTTTT. Its translation: CASTDPRRNEKLFF.